This TCR beta chain is drawn from a study of beta chain features in type 1 diabetes. About the research overall: Sorted cells examined across all samples numbered around 99,000,000. Broader study findings: Within each of all four CD4+ subsets, Type 1 diabetes patients had TCRB CDR3s that were moderately but significantly shorter. Any role of HLA type in TCRB rearrangement remained unresolved here.

Germline-derived CDR1 and CDR2 are GTSNPN and SVGIG (reference sequence). Trimming stripped 4 bases from V and 9 bases from J, with 16 bases between. The CDR3 runs to 13 residues. This clone was detected a few times. Its antigen is not identified. Expressed TCRB transcripts were sequenced after all isolated RNA was converted to cDNA. Measured with immunoSEQ multiplex PCR; TCRdb has only the in-frame clones, and not every one. The table has approximately 170,000 clones, 7.8% seen once; the top ten hold 0.94%. Isolation of CD4+ naive, central memory, regulatory and stem cell-like memory cells was achieved by sorting via CD45RO/CCR7/CD25/CD127/CD95/CD27. Sorted populations were all over 98% pure.

This chain connects TRBV30 to TRBJ1-5; D possibly corresponds to TRBD1 (6 bases). The clonotype was recovered from a woman between 35 and 50 years old with type 1 diabetes. The sample consisted of central memory CD4+ T cells from blood. The CDR3 is CAWKGPGEMPQHF. DNA for the CDR3: TGTGCCTGGAAGGGACCAGGGGAGATGCCCCAGCATTTT.